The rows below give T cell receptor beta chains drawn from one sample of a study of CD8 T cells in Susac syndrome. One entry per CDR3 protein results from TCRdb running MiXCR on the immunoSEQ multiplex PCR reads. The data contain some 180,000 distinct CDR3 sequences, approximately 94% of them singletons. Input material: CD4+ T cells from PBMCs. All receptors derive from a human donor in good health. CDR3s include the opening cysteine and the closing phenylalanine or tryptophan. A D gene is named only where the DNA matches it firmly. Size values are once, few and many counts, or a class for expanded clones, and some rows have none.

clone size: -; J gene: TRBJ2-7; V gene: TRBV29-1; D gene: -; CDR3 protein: CSVDLGPEQYF; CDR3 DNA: TGCAGCGTTGATTTGGGGCCCGAGCAGTACTTC
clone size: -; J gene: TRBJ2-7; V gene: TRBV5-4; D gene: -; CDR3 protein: CASSLTAEGIYEQYF; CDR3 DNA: TGTGCCAGCAGCTTGACCGCCGAGGGGATCTACGAGCAGTACTTC
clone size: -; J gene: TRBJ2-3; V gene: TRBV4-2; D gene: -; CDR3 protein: CASRSGEGSTDTQYF; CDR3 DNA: TGTGCCAGCAGATCGGGAGAGGGGAGCACAGATACGCAGTATTTT
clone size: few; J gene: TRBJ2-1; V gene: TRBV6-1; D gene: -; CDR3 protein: CASTRLGEQFF; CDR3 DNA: TGTGCCAGCACCAGACTCGGTGAGCAGTTCTTC
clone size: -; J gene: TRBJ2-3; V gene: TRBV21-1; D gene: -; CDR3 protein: CASSKVGLAGPTDTQYF; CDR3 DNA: TGTGCCAGCAGCAAAGTTGGTCTAGCGGGGCCCACAGATACGCAGTATTTT
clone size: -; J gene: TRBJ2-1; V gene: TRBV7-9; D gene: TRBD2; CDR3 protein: CASSSETSGRYNEQFF; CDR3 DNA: TGTGCCAGCAGCTCTGAGACTAGCGGGAGGTACAATGAGCAGTTCTTC
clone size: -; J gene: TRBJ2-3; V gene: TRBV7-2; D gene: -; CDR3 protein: CASSLNGRRGDTQYF; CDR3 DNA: TGTGCCAGCAGCTTAAACGGGAGACGAGGAGATACGCAGTATTTT
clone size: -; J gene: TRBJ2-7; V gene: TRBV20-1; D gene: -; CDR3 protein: CSALGTQGTYEQYF; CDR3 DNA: TGCAGTGCTCTAGGGACCCAGGGAACCTACGAGCAGTACTTC
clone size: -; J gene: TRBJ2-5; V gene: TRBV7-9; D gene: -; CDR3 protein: CASSSQGTQYF; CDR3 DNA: TGTGCCAGCAGCTCACAGGGCACCCAGTACTTC
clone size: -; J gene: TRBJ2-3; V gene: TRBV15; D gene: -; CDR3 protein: CATSEVTDTQYF; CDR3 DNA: TGTGCCACCAGCGAAGTCACAGATACGCAGTATTTT
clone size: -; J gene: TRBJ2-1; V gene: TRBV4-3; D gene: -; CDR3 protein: CASSQDWLAQEQFF; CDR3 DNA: TGCGCCAGCAGCCAAGATTGGCTAGCGCAAGAGCAGTTCTTC
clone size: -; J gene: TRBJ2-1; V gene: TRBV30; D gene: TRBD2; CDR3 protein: CAWSILAGEWNEQFF; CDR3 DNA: TGTGCCTGGAGCATACTAGCGGGAGAATGGAATGAGCAGTTCTTC
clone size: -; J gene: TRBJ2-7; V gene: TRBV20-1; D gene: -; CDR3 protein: CSAPIGGTPLYEQYF; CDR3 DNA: TGCAGTGCTCCGATCGGCGGGACTCCCCTCTACGAGCAGTACTTC
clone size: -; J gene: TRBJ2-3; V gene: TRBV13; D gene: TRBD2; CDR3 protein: CASSLKAGGSTDTQYF; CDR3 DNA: TGTGCCAGCAGCTTAAAGGCGGGAGGGTCCACAGATACGCAGTATTTT
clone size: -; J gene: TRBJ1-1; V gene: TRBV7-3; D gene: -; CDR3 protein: CASSLTEGSEAFF; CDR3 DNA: TGTGCCAGCAGCTTAACCGAGGGCTCCGAAGCTTTCTTT
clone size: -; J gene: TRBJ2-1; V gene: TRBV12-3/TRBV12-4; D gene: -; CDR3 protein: CASSPGTPPNNEQFF; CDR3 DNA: TGTGCCAGCAGTCCCGGGACTCCCCCCAACAATGAGCAGTTCTTC
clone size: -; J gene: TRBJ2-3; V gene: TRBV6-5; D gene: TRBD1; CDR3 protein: CASSKTGAGTDTQYF; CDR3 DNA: TGTGCCAGCAGTAAGACAGGGGCCGGCACAGATACGCAGTATTTT
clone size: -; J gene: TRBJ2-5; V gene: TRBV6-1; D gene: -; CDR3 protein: CASRLSAGGVRETQYF; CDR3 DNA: TGTGCCAGCAGGCTGTCGGCCGGGGGCGTCAGAGAGACCCAGTACTTC
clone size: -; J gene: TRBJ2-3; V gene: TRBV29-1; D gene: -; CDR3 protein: CSVQSQGLRGPDTQYF; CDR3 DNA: TGCAGCGTCCAGAGTCAAGGGCTCCGGGGGCCAGATACGCAGTATTTT
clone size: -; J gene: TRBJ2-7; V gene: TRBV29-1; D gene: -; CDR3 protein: CSVGSSEQYF; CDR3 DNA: TGCAGCGTTGGGTCCTCCGAGCAGTACTTC
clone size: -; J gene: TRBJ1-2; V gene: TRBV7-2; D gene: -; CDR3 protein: CASSLVVGQDYGYTF; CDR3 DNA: TGTGCCAGCAGCTTAGTTGTAGGGCAGGACTATGGCTACACCTTC
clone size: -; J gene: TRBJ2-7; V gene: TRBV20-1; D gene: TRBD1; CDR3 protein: CSARKDRSIYEQYF; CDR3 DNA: TGCAGTGCTAGGAAGGACAGGAGTATCTACGAGCAGTACTTC
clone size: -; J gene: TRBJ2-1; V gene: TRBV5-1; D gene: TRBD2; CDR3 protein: CASSLGTSKYNEQFF; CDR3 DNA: TGCGCCAGCAGCCTCGGGACTAGCAAATACAATGAGCAGTTCTTC
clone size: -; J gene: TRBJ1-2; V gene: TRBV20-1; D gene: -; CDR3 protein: CSASSPNYGYTF; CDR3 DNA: TGCAGTGCTAGTAGCCCTAACTATGGCTACACCTTC
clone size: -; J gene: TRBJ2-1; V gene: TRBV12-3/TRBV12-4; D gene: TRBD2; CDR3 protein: CASRASGRLGNEQFF; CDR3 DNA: TGTGCCAGCCGGGCTAGCGGGAGGCTAGGCAATGAGCAGTTCTTC
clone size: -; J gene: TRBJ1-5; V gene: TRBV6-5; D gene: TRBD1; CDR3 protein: CASRPGRGNQPQHF; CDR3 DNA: TGTGCCAGCAGGCCGGGCAGGGGGAATCAGCCCCAGCATTTT
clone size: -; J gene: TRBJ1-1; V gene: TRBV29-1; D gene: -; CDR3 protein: CSVCPDNLGTEAFF; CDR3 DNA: TGCAGCGTTTGCCCGGACAATTTGGGCACTGAAGCTTTCTTT
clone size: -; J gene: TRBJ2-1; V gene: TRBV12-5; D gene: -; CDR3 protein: CASGLTENEQFF; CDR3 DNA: TGTGCTAGTGGTTTGACGGAGAATGAGCAGTTCTTC
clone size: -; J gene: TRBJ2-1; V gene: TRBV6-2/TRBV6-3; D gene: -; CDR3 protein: CASSAVLGSYNEQFF; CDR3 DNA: TGTGCCAGCAGTGCTGTCTTGGGCTCCTACAATGAGCAGTTCTTC
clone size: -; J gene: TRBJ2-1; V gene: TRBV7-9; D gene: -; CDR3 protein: CASSPKLHNEQFF; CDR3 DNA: TGTGCCAGCAGCCCCAAACTCCACAATGAGCAGTTCTTC
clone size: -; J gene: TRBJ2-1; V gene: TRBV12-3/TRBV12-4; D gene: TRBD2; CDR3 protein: CASSFLASGSYNEQFF; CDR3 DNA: TGTGCCAGCAGTTTCCTTGCTAGCGGGAGTTACAATGAGCAGTTCTTC
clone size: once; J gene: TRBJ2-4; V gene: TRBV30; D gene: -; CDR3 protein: CAWSPRALAKNIQYF; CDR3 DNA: TGTGCCTGGAGTCCGCGGGCCTTAGCCAAAAACATTCAGTACTTC
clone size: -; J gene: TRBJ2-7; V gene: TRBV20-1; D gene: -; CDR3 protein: CSASGDQTYEQYF; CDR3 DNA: TGCAGTGCTTCCGGGGACCAAACGTACGAGCAGTACTTC
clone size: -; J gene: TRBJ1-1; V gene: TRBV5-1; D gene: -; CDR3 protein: CASKGQGHTEAFF; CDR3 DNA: TGCGCCAGCAAAGGGCAGGGGCACACTGAAGCTTTCTTT
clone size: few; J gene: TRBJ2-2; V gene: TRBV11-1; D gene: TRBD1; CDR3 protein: CASSPRWTGDTGELFF; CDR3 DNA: TGTGCCAGCAGCCCCCGTTGGACAGGAGACACCGGGGAGCTGTTTTTT
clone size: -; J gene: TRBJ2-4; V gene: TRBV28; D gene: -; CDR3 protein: CASSFSLERKDF; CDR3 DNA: TGTGCCAGCAGTTTTAGTCTCGAACGGAAGGACTTC
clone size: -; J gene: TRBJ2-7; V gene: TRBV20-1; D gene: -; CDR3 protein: CSAQTYEQYF; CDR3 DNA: TGCAGTGCTCAGACCTACGAGCAGTACTTC
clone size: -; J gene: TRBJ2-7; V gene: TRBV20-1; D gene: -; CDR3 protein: CSATSSLYEQYF; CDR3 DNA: TGCAGTGCTACCAGTTCTCTCTACGAGCAGTACTTC
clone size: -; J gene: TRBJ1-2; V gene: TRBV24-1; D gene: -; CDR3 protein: CATSETGYGYTF; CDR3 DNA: TGTGCCACCAGTGAAACAGGGTATGGCTACACCTTC
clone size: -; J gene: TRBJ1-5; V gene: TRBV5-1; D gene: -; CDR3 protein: CASSLDGGKPQHF; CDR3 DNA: TGCGCCAGCAGCTTGGATGGGGGTAAGCCCCAGCATTTT
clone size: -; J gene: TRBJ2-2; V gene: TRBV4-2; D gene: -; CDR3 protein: CASSQEPVNTGELFF; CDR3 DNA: TGTGCCAGCAGCCAAGAACCGGTTAACACCGGGGAGCTGTTTTTT
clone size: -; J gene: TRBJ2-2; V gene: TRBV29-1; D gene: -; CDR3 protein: CSVVINLNTGELFF; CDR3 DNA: TGCAGCGTTGTAATCAACCTTAACACCGGGGAGCTGTTTTTT
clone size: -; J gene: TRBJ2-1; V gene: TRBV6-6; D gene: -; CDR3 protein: CASSPPGQIYNEQFF; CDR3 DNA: TGTGCCAGCAGTCCTCCGGGACAAATATACAATGAGCAGTTCTTC
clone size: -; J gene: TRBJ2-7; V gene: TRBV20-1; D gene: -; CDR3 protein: CSARDPGEQYF; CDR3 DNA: TGCAGTGCTAGAGATCCGGGGGAGCAGTACTTC
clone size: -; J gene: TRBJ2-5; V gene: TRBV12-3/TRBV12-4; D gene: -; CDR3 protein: CASSYTGGTQYF; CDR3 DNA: TGTGCCAGCAGCTACACCGGGGGAACCCAGTACTTC
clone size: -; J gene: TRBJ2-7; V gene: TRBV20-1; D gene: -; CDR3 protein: CSARDPSGGAYEQYF; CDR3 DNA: TGCAGTGCTAGAGATCCCTCGGGGGGCGCCTACGAGCAGTACTTC
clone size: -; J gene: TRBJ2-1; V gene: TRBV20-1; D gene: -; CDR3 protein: CSARDAVGRGNEQFF; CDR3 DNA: TGCAGTGCACGAGACGCGGTCGGACGAGGAAATGAGCAGTTCTTC
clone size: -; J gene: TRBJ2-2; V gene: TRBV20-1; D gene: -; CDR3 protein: CSAPKPPLAVLTGELFF; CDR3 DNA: TGCAGTGCCCCGAAACCCCCCTTAGCGGTACTCACCGGGGAGCTGTTTTTT
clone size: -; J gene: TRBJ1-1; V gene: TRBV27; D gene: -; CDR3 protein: CASRKRSLDKNTEAFF; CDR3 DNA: TGTGCCAGCAGAAAACGATCCTTGGACAAGAACACTGAAGCTTTCTTT
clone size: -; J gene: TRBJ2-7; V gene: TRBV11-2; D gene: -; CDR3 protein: CASSPDYSSNEQYF; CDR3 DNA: TGTGCCAGCAGCCCCGATTATTCAAGTAACGAGCAGTACTTC